The sample holds many counts of the clone carrying this T cell receptor (beta chain). The target antigen is unknown. A constant-region primer served to make TCR beta cDNA from approximately 490 ng total RNA. ARM-PCR, slightly modified, supplied the TCR beta libraries through three nested multiplex PCR rounds. Running roughly 10 cycles apiece, the first two PCR rounds relied on TRBV1-TRBV30 forward primers together with a C-beta reverse primer. TCRdb reanalysed the multiplex PCR reads using MiXCR and keeps one entry per CDR3 protein. This table has some 320,000 distinct CDR3 sequences, 65% appearing once. Unsorted whole blood yielded the blood RNA, and germline DNA was also extracted. In advance of surgery, roughly 4 milliliters of peripheral blood were collected. This entry is derived from a study of tumor-infiltrating lymphocytes in primary liver carcinoma. Study conclusions and caveats: Lower overlap was observed for tumor-adjacent and tumor-blood pairs relative to tumor region pairs. A significantly higher top-250-clone fraction was found in tumors than in blood (p = 0.039).

CDR1 and CDR2 from the germline V gene are SQVTM and ANQGSEA. The V and J ends lost 4 bases and 5 bases, in that order; junction bases with no gene match: 5. CDR3 length: 14 amino acids. The sequence was collected from a man in his forties with primary liver carcinoma and hepatitis B virus infection. The sample consisted of peripheral blood. The rearrangement joins TRBV29-1 to TRBJ2-1, with 10 bases identical to TRBD2. The CDR3 nucleotides read TGCAGCGTTGCCGGGCTAGCGGGAGACAATGAGCAGTTCTTC. This gives the protein CSVAGLAGDNEQFF.